The 32 T cell receptor beta chains presented below share a single source sample, sequenced in a study of cytomegalovirus exposure and HLA in healthy donors. This PCR relied on a set of 60 Vbeta primers and 13 Jbeta primers. Sequencing was performed with immunoSEQ multiplex PCR; in TCRdb, only in-frame clones are kept and a portion is missing. The sample contains around 120,000 clones, around three quarters of which appear only once. The sequencing input was PBMCs. These receptors all stem from a man between 25 and 39 years old in good health and CMV-seronegative.

V and J are TRBV10-3 and TRBJ1-2; TRBD1 agrees at 9 bases. V was clipped by 0 bases and J by 4 bases; unmatched bases: 3. This CDR3 has 15 amino acids. Per germline, CDR1 ENHRY and CDR2 SYGVKD. CDR3 DNA sequence: TGTGCCATCAGTGAGTCGACAGGGGGGTCCTATGGCTACACCTTC. Translation gives CAISESTGGSYGYTF.

This clone came up a few times. The chain carries TRBV6-5 and TRBJ2-3, with TRBD2 matching over 10 bases. Germline lookup yields CDR1 MNHEY and CDR2 SVGAGI. The CDR3 covers 14 residues. V dropped 4 bases and J dropped 3; count of bases not matched to a gene: 1. The DNA for the CDR3 is TGTGCCAGCAGTTCTAGCGGGAGAACAGATACGCAGTATTTT. Encoded protein: CASSSSGRTDTQYF.

This clone appeared a few times. V usage is TRBV5-6 and J usage is TRBJ1-1, with D possibly TRBD1 on 6 matching bases. The CDR3 is 15 amino acids. V lost 2 bases, J lost 0 bases, and 11 bases lay in between. Germline V gene data show CDR1 as SGHDT and CDR2 as YYEEEE. In DNA, the CDR3 is TGTGCCAGCAGCTTCGCCGACAGGATGAACACTGAAGCTTTCTTT. Translation: CASSFADRMNTEAFF.

The genes are TRBV27 and TRBJ2-1; tentatively, D is TRBD2 (6 bases). CDR3 length equals 14 residues. The ends were cut back, 1 base at V and 4 bases at J, with 8 bases in the middle. CDR1 and CDR2 (germline): MNHEY, SMNVEV (reference sequence). CDR3 amino acids: CASSLYGTYNEQFF. CDR3 nucleotide sequence: TGTGCCAGCAGTTTATATGGGACTTACAATGAGCAGTTCTTC.

This sequence joins TRBV27 and TRBJ2-3, with 9 bases matching TRBD2. Trimming took 3 bases from V and 6 from J; bases not matched to a gene: 1. CDR1 MNHEY and CDR2 SMNVEV come from the germline V gene (reference sequence). The CDR3 is 13 amino acids. CDR3 residues: CASSLTSGDTQYF. CDR3 in DNA: TGTGCCAGCAGTTTGACTAGCGGCGATACGCAGTATTTT.

The rearrangement links TRBV9 to TRBJ2-6; 9 bases line up with TRBD2. From germline, CDR1 is SGDLS and CDR2 YYNGEE. The CDR3 length is 19 residues. V gave up 4 bases and J gave up 2 bases; unmatched junction bases: 13. The CDR3, as DNA: TGTGCCAGCAGCCTCAGGGAATTAGCGGGAGTAGCTGGGGCCAACGTCCTGACTTTC. Translation: CASSLRELAGVAGANVLTF.

The chain combines TRBV27 with TRBJ2-7, with 9 bases aligning to TRBD1. This CDR3 region has 15 residues. J gave up 6 bases and V 1 base, and 7 bases lay outside the gene matches. Germline V lookup: CDR1 MNHEY, CDR2 SMNVEV (reference sequence). The CDR3, as DNA: TGTGCCAGCAGTTTATTGGGACAGGGAGTAGGCGAGCAGTACTTC. Translation gives CASSLLGQGVGEQYF.

The chain links TRBV27 to TRBJ1-2; TRBD1 matches at 10 bases. CDR3 size: 15 residues. V was clipped by 5 bases and J by 4 bases; unmatched bases: 7. Germline loops: CDR1 MNHEY, CDR2 SMNVEV (reference sequence). The CDR3 sequence: CASSVRQGARYGYTF. The CDR3 DNA is TGTGCCAGCAGTGTAAGACAGGGGGCGCGCTATGGCTACACCTTC.

The genes are TRBV30 and TRBJ2-5; 10 bases match TRBD2. Germline-derived CDR1 and CDR2 are GTSNPN and SVGIG (reference sequence). The CDR3 is 13 amino acids. V lost 4 bases, J lost 5 bases, and 4 bases stayed unmatched. The CDR3 DNA reads TGTGCCTGGACTAGCGGGAGAGAGGAGACCCAGTACTTC. Translating it yields CAWTSGREETQYF.

The chain joins TRBV10-2 to TRBJ2-7; TRBD2 aligns across 14 bases. From germline, CDR1 is WSHSY and CDR2 SAAADI. The trim removed 6 bases at V and 7 bases at J, leaving 8 bases unmatched. The CDR3 is made up of 15 amino acids. This CDR3 is CASRSGTSGSDEQYF. The CDR3 DNA sequence: TGCGCCAGCAGATCCGGGACTAGCGGGAGTGATGAGCAGTACTTC.

This sequence joins TRBV5-1 and TRBJ2-1; a possible D gene is TRBD1 (5 bases). The CDR3 is made up of 16 amino acids. Trimming removed 3 bases at V and 0 bases at J, with 13 bases between. The germline V gene encodes CDR1 SGHRS and CDR2 YFSETQ. This CDR3 is CASSSAYDSSYNEQFF. CDR3 nucleotides: TGCGCCAGCAGCTCGGCCTATGACAGCTCCTACAATGAGCAGTTCTTC.

The rearrangement uses TRBV6-1 and TRBJ2-1; 11 bases are shared with TRBD2. This CDR3 has 13 residues. V lost 7 bases, J lost 9 bases, and 5 bases stayed unmatched. The germline gives CDR1 MNHNS, CDR2 SASEGT. The CDR3: CASTTSGMGEQFF. CDR3 nucleotides: TGTGCCAGCACGACTAGCGGGATGGGTGAGCAGTTCTTC.

The chain couples TRBV19 to TRBJ2-5, with 8 bases matching TRBD2. V lost 10 bases and J lost 4; bases outside the gene matches: 14. Germline V gives CDR1 LNHDA, CDR2 SQIVND (reference sequence). The CDR3 extends over 15 amino acids. This chain's CDR3 is CATRPGLGYLETQYF. CDR3 bases: TGTGCCACTCGGCCGGGACTAGGTTACCTAGAGACCCAGTACTTC. The full variable domain, rest sourced from reference TRBV19 and TRBJ2-5, is DGGITQSPKYLFRKEGQNVTLSCEQNLNHDAMYWYRQDPGQGLRLIYYSQIVNDFQKGDIAEGYSVSREKKESFPLTVTSAQKNPTAFYLCATRPGLGYLETQYFGPGTRLLVL.

The rearrangement links TRBV7-8 to TRBJ1-1, with TRBD1 matching over 8 bases. J gave up 5 bases and V 5 bases, and 7 bases lay outside the gene matches. The CDR3 contains 14 residues. From germline, CDR1 is SGHVS and CDR2 FQNEAQ. Here the CDR3 reads CASSTTGVVTEAFF. For the CDR3, the DNA is TGTGCCAGCAGCACGACAGGGGTTGTTACTGAAGCTTTCTTT.

This chain uses TRBV28 with TRBJ1-2; 8 positions match TRBD1. Trimming cost V 4 bases and J 0 bases; bases outside gene matches: 7. The CDR3 is 16 residues long. Germline V lookup: CDR1 MDHEN, CDR2 SYDVKM. CDR3 nucleotides: TGTGCCAGCAGTTGGGGACAGGCGAGAGCTAACTATGGCTACACCTTC. Translating it yields CASSWGQARANYGYTF.

The chain joins TRBV6-1 to TRBJ1-5, with D perhaps matching TRBD1 (5 bases). Trimming shortened V by 2 bases and J by 0 bases, and 17 bases separated the two germline ends. CDR1 MNHNS and CDR2 SASEGT come from the germline V gene. CDR3 size: 18 residues. The CDR3 region is CASSEWGDSQYSNQPQHF. The CDR3 DNA is TGTGCCAGCAGTGAATGGGGCGACAGTCAGTATAGCAATCAGCCCCAGCATTTT.

This sequence joins TRBV13 and TRBJ1-1; 9 bases are a match to TRBD1. V lost 5 bases, J lost 5 bases, and 6 bases stayed unmatched. The CDR3 spans 14 residues. Germline V gene data show CDR1 as PRHDT and CDR2 as FYEKMQ (reference sequence). The CDR3 protein is CASSSGQGRTEAFF. For the CDR3, the DNA is TGTGCCAGCAGCAGCGGACAGGGGAGAACTGAAGCTTTCTTT.

The chain joins TRBV9 to TRBJ2-7, with D perhaps TRBD2 (6 bases). V was cut by 1 base and J by 5 bases, with 13 bases left in between. The CDR3 extends over 14 amino acids. CDR1 is SGDLS and CDR2 is YYNGEE in the germline V gene. CDR3 region: CASSVTGSIDEQYF. The CDR3 region has the DNA TGTGCCAGCAGCGTAACCGGGAGTATCGACGAGCAGTACTTC. Using reference TRBV9 and TRBJ2-7 for the parts outside the CDR3, the full variable domain is DSGVTQTPKHLITATGQRVTLRCSPRSGDLSVYWYQQSLDQGLQFLIQYYNGEERAKGNILERFSAQQFPDLHSELNLSSLELGDSALYFCASSVTGSIDEQYFGPGTRLTVT.

This rearrangement joins TRBV10-3 to TRBJ2-3, with D unresolved. V was pared by 2 bases and J by 2 bases, with 11 bases between. The CDR3 length is 15 residues. The germline V gene encodes CDR1 ENHRY and CDR2 SYGVKD. CDR3 DNA sequence: TGTGCCATCAGTGAGGGCTCATCTCACACAGATACGCAGTATTTT. Translated: CAISEGSSHTDTQYF.

This clone was counted only a few times. V usage is TRBV6-5 and J usage is TRBJ2-1, with D possibly TRBD1 on 5 matching bases. This CDR3 region has 14 residues. Germline CDR1 is MNHEY and CDR2 is SVGAGI. V dropped 5 bases and J dropped 5 bases, with 13 bases sitting between them. In DNA, the CDR3 is TGTGCCAGCAGTCAATACGACAGAAACAATGAGCAGTTCTTC. Its translation: CASSQYDRNNEQFF.

This sequence joins TRBV4-1 and TRBJ2-3, with 10 bases aligning to TRBD2. Germline V gives CDR1 MGHRA, CDR2 YSYEKL. The CDR3 covers 19 residues. With V trimmed by 0 bases and J by 1 base, 10 bases remained unmatched. Here the CDR3 reads CASSQDDGSSGSGTDTQYF. The CDR3 nucleotides read TGCGCCAGCAGCCAAGATGATGGTTCTAGCGGGAGTGGCACAGATACGCAGTATTTT.

This clone was detected a few times. The V gene is TRBV19, the J gene TRBJ2-1; 9 bases fit TRBD2. Germline V gene data show CDR1 as LNHDA and CDR2 as SQIVND (reference sequence). V shed 1 base, J shed 7 bases, and the junction held 5 bases outside the gene matches. The CDR3 runs 15 residues. The CDR3 protein is CASSIVSGSGNEQFF. The CDR3, as DNA: TGTGCCAGTAGTATAGTTAGCGGGAGTGGTAATGAGCAGTTCTTC.

The chain recombines TRBV7-9 with TRBJ1-5; D remains unclear. Trimming shortened V by 5 bases and J by 0 bases, and 14 bases separated the two germline ends. Germline CDR1 and CDR2: SEHNR and FQNEAQ (reference sequence). This CDR3 has 16 residues. Written as DNA, the CDR3 is TGTGCCAGCAGCCCCGGGAATGATTATAGCAATCAGCCCCAGCATTTT. Its translation: CASSPGNDYSNQPQHF.

The chain recombines TRBV5-1 with TRBJ2-7; tentatively, D is TRBD1 (6 bases). Germline-derived CDR1 and CDR2 are SGHRS and YFSETQ. CDR3 length: 14 residues. V was pared by 4 bases and J by 3 bases, with 14 bases between. For the CDR3, the DNA is TGCGCCAGCAGCCGGACAGAGGTCGTCTACGAGCAGTACTTC. Translation gives CASSRTEVVYEQYF.

The chain employs TRBV28 and TRBJ2-1; TRBD2 is a possible D gene (5 bases). The V end lost 8 bases, the J end lost 9 bases, and 26 bases lay between the germline ends. Germline-derived CDR1 and CDR2 are MDHEN and SYDVKM. The CDR3 has 16 amino acids. For the CDR3, the DNA is TGTGCCAGCCGCCCTTCTGTCGGGAACGGAGGCCGTGAGCAGTTCTTC. It yields the protein CASRPSVGNGGREQFF.

This chain uses TRBV9 with TRBJ2-3; D is unclear. The CDR3 extends over 15 amino acids. V was pared by 4 bases and J by 0 bases, with 12 bases between. In germline, CDR1 is SGDLS, CDR2 YYNGEE. The CDR3 DNA sequence: TGTGCCAGCAGCCCTTCGTCGTTGAGCACAGATACGCAGTATTTT. Protein sequence: CASSPSSLSTDTQYF.

The rearrangement links TRBV2 to TRBJ1-2, with 7 bases aligning to TRBD1. The V gene's germline CDR1 is SNHLY and CDR2 FYNNEI. J lost 6 bases, V lost 0 bases, and 1 base had no gene match. The CDR3 covers 13 residues. Here the CDR3 reads CASSEAGGHGYTF. The CDR3 region has the DNA TGTGCCAGCAGTGAAGCAGGGGGCCATGGCTACACCTTC. The whole variable domain, filled in from reference TRBV2 and TRBJ1-2, reads EPEVTQTPSHQVTQMGQEVILRCVPISNHLYFYWYRQILGQKVEFLVSFYNNEISEKSEIFDDQFSVERPDGSNFTLKIRSTKLEDSAMYFCASSEAGGHGYTFGSGTRLTVV.

V is TRBV9 and J is TRBJ2-3; D might be TRBD1 (5 bases). The CDR3 has 16 amino acids. Trimming removed 0 bases from V and 3 bases from J, with 14 bases in between. Per germline, CDR1 SGDLS and CDR2 YYNGEE. The CDR3 protein is CASSVGGSMGTDTQYF. CDR3 DNA sequence: TGTGCCAGCAGCGTAGGGGGCAGTATGGGGACAGATACGCAGTATTTT.

V usage is TRBV6-5 and J usage is TRBJ2-7; 7 bases match TRBD2. Germline V lookup: CDR1 MNHEY, CDR2 SVGAGI. Trimming cost V 0 bases and J 0 bases; bases outside gene matches: 5. The CDR3 spans 16 residues. CDR3 loop: CASSYSQGGVSYEQYF. CDR3 bases: TGTGCCAGCAGTTACTCTCAGGGAGGGGTCTCCTACGAGCAGTACTTC.

This sequence joins TRBV28 and TRBJ1-2; D is unclear. Germline CDR1 is MDHEN and CDR2 is SYDVKM. V was clipped by 3 bases and J by 3 bases, with 11 bases between them. The CDR3 has 14 amino acids. DNA of the CDR3: TGTGCCAGCAGTTTGGGCGGGAGGGACTATGGCTACACCTTC. Translated, it gives CASSLGGRDYGYTF.

This clone has a single count. The chain links TRBV12-2 to TRBJ2-1; the D call TRBD2 from the table was never checked on the DNA. TRBV12-2 is recorded as a pseudogene. The CDR3 covers 16 residues. The CDR3 spells CASRLAISGDYNEQFF. The CDR3 DNA follows: TGTGCAAGTCGCTTAGCTATTAGCGGCGATTACAATGAGCAGTTCTTC.

The chain has TRBV29-1 and TRBJ2-5; possibly TRBD1 for D (5 bases). TRBJ2-7 matches the DNA end more closely, so the J call is doubtful. Germline CDR1 SQVTM, CDR2 ANQGSEA. The CDR3 has 12 amino acids. The DNA of the CDR3 is TGCAGCGTTCTGGCCGACAGCTACGAGCAGTACTTC. Protein: CSVLADSYEQYF.